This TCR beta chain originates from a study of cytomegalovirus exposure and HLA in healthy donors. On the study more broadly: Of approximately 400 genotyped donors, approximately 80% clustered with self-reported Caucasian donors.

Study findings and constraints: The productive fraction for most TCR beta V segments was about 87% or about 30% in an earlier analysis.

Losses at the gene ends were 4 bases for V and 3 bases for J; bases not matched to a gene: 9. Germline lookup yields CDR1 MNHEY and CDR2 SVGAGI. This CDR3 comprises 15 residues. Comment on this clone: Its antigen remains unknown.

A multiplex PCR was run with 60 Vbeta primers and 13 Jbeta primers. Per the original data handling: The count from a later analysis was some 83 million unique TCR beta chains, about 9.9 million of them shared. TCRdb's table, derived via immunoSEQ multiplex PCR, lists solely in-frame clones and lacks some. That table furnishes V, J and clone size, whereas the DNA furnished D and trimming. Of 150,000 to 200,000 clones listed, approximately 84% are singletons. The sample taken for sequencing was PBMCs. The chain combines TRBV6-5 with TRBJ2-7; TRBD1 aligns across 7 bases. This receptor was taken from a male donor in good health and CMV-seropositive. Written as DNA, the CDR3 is TGTGCCAGCAGTTCCACCGGGACAGATTTCTACGAGCAGTACTTC. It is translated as CASSSTGTDFYEQYF.